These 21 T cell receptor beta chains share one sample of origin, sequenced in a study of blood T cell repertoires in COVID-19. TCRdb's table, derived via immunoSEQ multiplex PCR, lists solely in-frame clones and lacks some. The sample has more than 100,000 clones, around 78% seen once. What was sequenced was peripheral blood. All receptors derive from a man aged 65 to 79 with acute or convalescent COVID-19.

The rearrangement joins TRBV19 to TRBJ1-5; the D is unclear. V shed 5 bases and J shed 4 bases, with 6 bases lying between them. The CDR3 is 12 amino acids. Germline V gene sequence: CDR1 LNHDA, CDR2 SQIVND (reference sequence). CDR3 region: CASSFPNQPQHF. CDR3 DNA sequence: TGTGCCAGTAGTTTCCCAAATCAGCCCCAGCATTTT.

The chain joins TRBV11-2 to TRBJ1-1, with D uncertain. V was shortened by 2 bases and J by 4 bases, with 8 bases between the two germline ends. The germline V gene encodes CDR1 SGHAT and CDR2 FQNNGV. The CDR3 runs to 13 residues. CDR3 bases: TGTGCCAGCAGCTTATTCAGTGCCACTGAAGCTTTCTTT. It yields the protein CASSLFSATEAFF. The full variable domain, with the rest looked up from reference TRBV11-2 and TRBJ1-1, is EAGVAQSPRYKIIEKRQSVAFWCNPISGHATLYWYQQILGQGPKLLIQFQNNGVVDDSQLPKDRFSAERLKGVDSTLKIQPAKLEDSAVYLCASSLFSATEAFFGQGTRLTVV.

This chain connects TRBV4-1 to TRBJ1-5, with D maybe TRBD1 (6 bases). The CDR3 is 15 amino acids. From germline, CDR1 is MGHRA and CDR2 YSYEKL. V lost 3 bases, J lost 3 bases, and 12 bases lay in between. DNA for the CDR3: TGCGCCAGCAGCCAGACCGGGACAAACAATCAGCCCCAGCATTTT. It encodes CASSQTGTNNQPQHF.

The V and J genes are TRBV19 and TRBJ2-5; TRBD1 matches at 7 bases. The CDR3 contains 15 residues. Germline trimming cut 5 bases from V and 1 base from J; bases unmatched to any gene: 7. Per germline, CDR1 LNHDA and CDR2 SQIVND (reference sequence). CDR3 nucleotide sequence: TGTGCCAGTAGTGACAGGGACAGCCTCCAAGAGACCCAGTACTTC. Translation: CASSDRDSLQETQYF.

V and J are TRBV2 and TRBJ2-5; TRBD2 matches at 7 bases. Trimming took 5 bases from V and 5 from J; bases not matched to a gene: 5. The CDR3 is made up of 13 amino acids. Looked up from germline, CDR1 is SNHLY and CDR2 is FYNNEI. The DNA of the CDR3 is TGTGCCAGCAGTTTGGGACTAAGCGAGACCCAGTACTTC. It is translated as CASSLGLSETQYF. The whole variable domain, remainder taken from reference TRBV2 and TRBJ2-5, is EPEVTQTPSHQVTQMGQEVILRCVPISNHLYFYWYRQILGQKVEFLVSFYNNEISEKSEIFDDQFSVERPDGSNFTLKIRSTKLEDSAMYFCASSLGLSETQYFGPGTRLLVL.

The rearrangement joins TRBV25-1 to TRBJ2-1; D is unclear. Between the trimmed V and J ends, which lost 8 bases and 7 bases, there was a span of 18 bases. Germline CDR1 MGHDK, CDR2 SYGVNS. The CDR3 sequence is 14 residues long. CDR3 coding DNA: TGTGCCAGCCAAAGCCCTAACAGTTTTAATGAGCAGTTCTTC. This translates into CASQSPNSFNEQFF.

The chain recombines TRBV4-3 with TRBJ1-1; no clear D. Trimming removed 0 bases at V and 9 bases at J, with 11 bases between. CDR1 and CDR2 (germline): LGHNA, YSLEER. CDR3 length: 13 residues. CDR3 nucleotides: TGCGCCAGCAGCCAAGATCGCCCAGGCAAAGCTTTCTTT. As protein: CASSQDRPGKAFF.

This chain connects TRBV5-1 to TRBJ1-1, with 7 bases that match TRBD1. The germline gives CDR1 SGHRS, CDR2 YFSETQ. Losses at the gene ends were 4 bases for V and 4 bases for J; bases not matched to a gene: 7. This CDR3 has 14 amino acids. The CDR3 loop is CASSRDSLGTEAFF. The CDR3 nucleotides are TGCGCCAGCAGCCGGGACAGTTTGGGCACTGAAGCTTTCTTT.

The chain's CDR3 is CASSVGRATDTQYF. In DNA form, the CDR3 reads TGTGCCAGCAGCGTAGGTCGCGCCACAGATACGCAGTATTTT. V and J are TRBV9 and TRBJ2-3; D is undetermined. CDR1 is SGDLS, CDR2 YYNGEE, per germline. Between the trimmed V and J ends, which lost 0 bases and 2 bases, there was a span of 7 bases. The CDR3 runs to 14 residues.

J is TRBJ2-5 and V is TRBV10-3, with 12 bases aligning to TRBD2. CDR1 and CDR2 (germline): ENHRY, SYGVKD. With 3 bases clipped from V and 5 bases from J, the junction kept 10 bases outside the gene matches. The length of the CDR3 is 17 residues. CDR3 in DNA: TGTGCCATCAGTGATGCTAGCGGGGGGGCACTGGGGGAGACCCAGTACTTC. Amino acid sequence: CAISDASGGALGETQYF.

CDR3 region: CASIGGPAGSPLHF. The CDR3 nucleotides are TGTGCCAGCATCGGGGGACCCGCGGGTTCACCCCTCCACTTT. The chain combines TRBV2 with TRBJ1-6; possible D gene TRBD1, 5 bases. The CDR3 runs 14 residues. V shed 7 bases and J shed 9 bases, with 16 bases lying between them. The germline gives CDR1 SNHLY, CDR2 FYNNEI.

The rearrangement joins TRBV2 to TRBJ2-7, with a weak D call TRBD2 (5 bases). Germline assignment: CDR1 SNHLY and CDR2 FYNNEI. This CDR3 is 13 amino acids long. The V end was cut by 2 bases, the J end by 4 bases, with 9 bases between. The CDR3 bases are TGTGCCAGCAGTGAATCGAGGGATTACGAGCAGTACTTC. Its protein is CASSESRDYEQYF.

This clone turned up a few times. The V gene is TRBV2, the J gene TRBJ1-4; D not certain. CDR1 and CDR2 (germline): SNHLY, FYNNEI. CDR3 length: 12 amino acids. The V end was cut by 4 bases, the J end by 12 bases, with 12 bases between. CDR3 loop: CASSVVRDELFF. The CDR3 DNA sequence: TGTGCCAGCAGTGTAGTCCGTGATGAACTGTTTTTT.

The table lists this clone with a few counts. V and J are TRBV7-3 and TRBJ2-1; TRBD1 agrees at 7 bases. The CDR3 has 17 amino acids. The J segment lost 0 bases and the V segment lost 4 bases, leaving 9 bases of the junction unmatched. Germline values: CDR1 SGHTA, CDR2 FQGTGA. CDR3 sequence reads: CASSYTGAPVSYNEQFF. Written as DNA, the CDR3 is TGTGCCAGCAGCTACACAGGGGCCCCGGTCTCCTACAATGAGCAGTTCTTC.

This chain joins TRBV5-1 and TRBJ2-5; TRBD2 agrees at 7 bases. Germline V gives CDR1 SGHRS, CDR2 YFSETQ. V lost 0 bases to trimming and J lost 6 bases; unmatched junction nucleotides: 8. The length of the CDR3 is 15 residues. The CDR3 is CASSLAGGGGKTQYF. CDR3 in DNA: TGCGCCAGCAGCTTGGCCGGTGGGGGAGGGAAGACCCAGTACTTC.

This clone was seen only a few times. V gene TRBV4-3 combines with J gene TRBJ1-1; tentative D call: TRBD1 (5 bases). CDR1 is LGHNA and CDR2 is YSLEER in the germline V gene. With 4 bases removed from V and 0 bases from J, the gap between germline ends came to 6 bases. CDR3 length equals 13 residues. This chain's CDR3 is CASSLTVNTEAFF. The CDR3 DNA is TGCGCCAGCAGCCTGACAGTGAACACTGAAGCTTTCTTT.

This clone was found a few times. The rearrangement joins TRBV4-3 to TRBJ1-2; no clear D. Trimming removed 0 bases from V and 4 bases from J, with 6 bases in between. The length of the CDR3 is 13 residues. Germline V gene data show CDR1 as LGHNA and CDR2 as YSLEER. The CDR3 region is CASSQDGSYGYTF. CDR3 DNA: TGCGCCAGCAGCCAAGACGGGTCCTATGGCTACACCTTC.

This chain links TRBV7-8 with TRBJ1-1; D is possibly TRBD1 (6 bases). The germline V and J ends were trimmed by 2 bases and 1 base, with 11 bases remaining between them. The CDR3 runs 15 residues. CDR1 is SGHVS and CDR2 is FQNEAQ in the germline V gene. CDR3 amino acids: CASSLIRTANTEAFF. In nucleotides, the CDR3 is TGTGCCAGCAGCTTAATCCGGACAGCGAACACTGAAGCTTTCTTT.

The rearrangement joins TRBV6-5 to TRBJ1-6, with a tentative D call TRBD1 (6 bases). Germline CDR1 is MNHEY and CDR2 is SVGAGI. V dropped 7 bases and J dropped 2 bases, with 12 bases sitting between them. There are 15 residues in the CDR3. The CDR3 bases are TGTGCCAGCATTTTACAGGGTCCCTATAATTCACCCCTCCACTTT. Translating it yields CASILQGPYNSPLHF.

CDR3 sequence (DNA): TGCGCCAGCAGCTGGGGCGAGACCCAGTACTTC. As protein: CASSWGETQYF. V is TRBV5-1 and J is TRBJ2-5; weak D call: TRBD1 (5 bases). Germline V CDR1 and CDR2: SGHRS, YFSETQ. With 3 bases removed from V and 5 bases from J, the gap between germline ends came to 5 bases. The CDR3 sequence is 11 residues long.

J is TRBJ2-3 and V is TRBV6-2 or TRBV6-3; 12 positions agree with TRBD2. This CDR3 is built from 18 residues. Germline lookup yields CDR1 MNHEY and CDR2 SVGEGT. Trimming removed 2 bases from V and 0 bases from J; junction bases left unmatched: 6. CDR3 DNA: TGTGCCAGCAGTTACCGGACTAGCGGGGTCCCTAGCACAGATACGCAGTATTTT. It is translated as CASSYRTSGVPSTDTQYF.